This TCR beta chain was identified during a study of blood T cell repertoires in COVID-19. Study overall: The analysed material was cDNA or gDNA that came from T cells, B-cell-depleted T cells, or PBMCs.

CDR1 is SGHTA, CDR2 FQGNSA, per germline. V was pared by 1 base and J by 2 bases, with 9 bases between. This CDR3 has 16 residues. Sequencing used immunoSEQ multiplex PCR; TCRdb keeps in-frame clones, though not all of them. The table has under 150,000 clones, approximately 84% seen once. The sequenced sample was PBMCs or T cells enriched from blood (not recorded which). The chain joins TRBV7-2 to TRBJ1-6, with D unresolved. This sequence was found in a man aged 35-49 years with acute COVID-19. CDR3 in amino acids: CASSLEGGAYNSPLHF. In nucleotides, the CDR3 is TGTGCCAGCAGCTTAGAGGGCGGGGCCTATAATTCACCCCTCCACTTT.